This T cell receptor (beta chain) was profiled in a study of PD-1 blockade in classical Hodgkin lymphoma. As concerns this clone: As yet, its antigen is unknown.

Time point defined: cycle 4 day 1 (C4D1), after more than 5 weeks of nivolumab. There was relapse after autologous stem cell transplantation in every patient, and there was variation in brentuximab vedotin exposure. With 0 bases removed from V and 4 bases from J, the gap between germline ends came to 14 bases. Per germline, CDR1 SGHRS and CDR2 YFSETQ. The CDR3 runs 15 residues. General study results and limits: Reported baseline diversity: healthy donors highest, relapsed/refractory patients lowest. Whoever responded completely had baseline diversity much like that seen in newly diagnosed patients.

Clones were sequenced by immunoSEQ multiplex PCR, and TCRdb holds only the in-frame ones, with some missing. The data contain 20,000 to 25,000 clones, more than 75% of them singletons. The chain combines TRBV5-1 with TRBJ2-7; tentative D call: TRBD2 (5 bases). This clonotype was obtained from a human donor with classical Hodgkin lymphoma. Sequenced material: peripheral blood mononuclear cells (PBMCs), taken before the fourth cycle of nivolumab. The CDR3 DNA sequence: TGCGCCAGCAGCTTGGCGGGAACCCGTTCTTACGAGCAGTACTTC. It codes for CASSLAGTRSYEQYF.